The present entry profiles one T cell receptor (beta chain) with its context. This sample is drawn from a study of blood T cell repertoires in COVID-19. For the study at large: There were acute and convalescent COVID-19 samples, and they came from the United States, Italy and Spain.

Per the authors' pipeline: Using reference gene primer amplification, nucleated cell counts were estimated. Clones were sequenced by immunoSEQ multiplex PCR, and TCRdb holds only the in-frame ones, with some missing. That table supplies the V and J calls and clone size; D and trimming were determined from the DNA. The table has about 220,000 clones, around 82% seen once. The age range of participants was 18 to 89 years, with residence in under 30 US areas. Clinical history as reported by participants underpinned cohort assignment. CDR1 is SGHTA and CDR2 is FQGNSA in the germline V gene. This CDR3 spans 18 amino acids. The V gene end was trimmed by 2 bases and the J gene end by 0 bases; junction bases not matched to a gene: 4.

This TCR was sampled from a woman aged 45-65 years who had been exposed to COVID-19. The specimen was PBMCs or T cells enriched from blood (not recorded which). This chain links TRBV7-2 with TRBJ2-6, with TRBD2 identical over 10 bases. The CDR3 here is CASSLRSGGGSGANVLTF. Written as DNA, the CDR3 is TGTGCCAGCAGCTTAAGGAGCGGGGGGGGCTCTGGGGCCAACGTCCTGACTTTC.